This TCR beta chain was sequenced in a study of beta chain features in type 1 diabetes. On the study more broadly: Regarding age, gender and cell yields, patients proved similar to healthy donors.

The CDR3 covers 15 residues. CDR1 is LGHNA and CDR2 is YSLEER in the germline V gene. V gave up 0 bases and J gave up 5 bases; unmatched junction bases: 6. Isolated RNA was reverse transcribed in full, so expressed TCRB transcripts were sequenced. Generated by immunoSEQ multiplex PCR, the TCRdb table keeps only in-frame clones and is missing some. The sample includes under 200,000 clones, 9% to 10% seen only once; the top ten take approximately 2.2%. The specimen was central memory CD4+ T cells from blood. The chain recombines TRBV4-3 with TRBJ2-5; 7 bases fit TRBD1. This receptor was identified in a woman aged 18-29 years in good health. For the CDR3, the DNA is TGCGCCAGCAGCCAAGATTGGCTAGGGGGCGAGACCCAGTACTTC. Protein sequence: CASSQDWLGGETQYF.